These T cell receptor beta chains were read from a single sample in a study of blood T cells in healthy people across ages. In TCRdb, the 5' RACE reads were re-called with MiXCR into one record per CDR3 protein. The table lists 600,000 to 800,000 distinct CDR3 sequences, around 21% of them singletons. The sample consisted of blood. The source of these receptors is a man aged 65-85 years in good health. CDR3s include the opening cysteine and the closing phenylalanine or tryptophan. Fields, in order: CDR3 protein, CDR3 DNA, J gene, V gene, D gene, clone size. D genes are given only for firm matches. The size of a clone is reported for some rows only, either as once, few or many, or as a class for expanded clones.

CDR3 protein: CASSQDSIYYGYTF
CDR3 DNA: TGTGCCAGCAGTCAGGACAGTATCTACTATGGCTACACCTTC
J gene: TRBJ1-2
V gene: TRBV28
D gene: NA
clone size: many

CDR3 protein: CASTLGAYPF
CDR3 DNA: TGTGCCAGCACTCTCGGAGCCTACCCTTTC
J gene: TRBJ2-7
V gene: TRBV21-1
D gene: NA
clone size: NA

CDR3 protein: CASSPDSSGNTIYF
CDR3 DNA: TGTGCCAGCAGCCCGGACAGCTCTGGAAACACCATATATTTT
J gene: TRBJ1-3
V gene: TRBV6-5
D gene: NA
clone size: many

CDR3 protein: CASSGRGGYTF
CDR3 DNA: TGTGCCAGCAGCGGCAGGGGGGGCTACACCTTC
J gene: TRBJ1-2
V gene: TRBV7-2
D gene: TRBD1
clone size: few

CDR3 protein: CASSLTGALREQYF
CDR3 DNA: TGTGCCAGCAGCTTAACAGGGGCCCTACGAGAGCAGTACTTC
J gene: TRBJ2-5
V gene: TRBV7-2
D gene: TRBD1
clone size: few

CDR3 protein: CASSPLAGGNEQFF
CDR3 DNA: TGTGCCAGCTCACCTCTTGCGGGGGGCAATGAGCAGTTCTTC
J gene: TRBJ2-1
V gene: TRBV18
D gene: TRBD2
clone size: many

CDR3 protein: CATSRDAAGAREQYF
CDR3 DNA: TGTGCCACCAGCAGAGATGCGGCGGGAGCTCGCGAGCAGTACTTC
J gene: TRBJ2-7
V gene: TRBV15
D gene: TRBD2
clone size: few

CDR3 protein: CASSASGGRSYEQYF
CDR3 DNA: TGCGCCAGCAGCGCCTCAGGGGGCCGCTCCTACGAGCAGTACTTC
J gene: TRBJ2-7
V gene: TRBV5-1
D gene: TRBD1
clone size: NA

CDR3 protein: CASSPGQRGQPQHF
CDR3 DNA: TGTGCCAGCAGTCCGGGCCAAAGGGGTCAGCCCCAGCATTTT
J gene: TRBJ1-5
V gene: TRBV6-5
D gene: NA
clone size: NA

CDR3 protein: CSATGTSVYEQYF
CDR3 DNA: TGCAGTGCTACCGGGACTAGCGTCTACGAGCAGTACTTC
J gene: TRBJ2-7
V gene: TRBV20-1
D gene: TRBD2
clone size: many

CDR3 protein: CASSYGDLGKRSPLNTQYF
CDR3 DNA: TGTGCCAGCAGTTACGGCGACCTTGGGAAGAGGAGCCCACTTAATACGCAGTATTTT
J gene: TRBJ2-3
V gene: TRBV6-2/TRBV6-3
D gene: NA
clone size: NA

CDR3 protein: CASSVAQDGSGNTIYF
CDR3 DNA: TGTGCCAGCAGCGTAGCCCAGGACGGATCTGGAAACACCATATATTTT
J gene: TRBJ1-3
V gene: TRBV9
D gene: NA
clone size: NA

CDR3 protein: CASSYVGADTQYF
CDR3 DNA: TGTGCCAGCAGTTACGTAGGAGCAGATACGCAGTATTTT
J gene: TRBJ2-3
V gene: TRBV6-6
D gene: NA
clone size: few

CDR3 protein: CASSRLANNEQFF
CDR3 DNA: TGTGCCAGCAGCAGACTAGCGAACAATGAGCAGTTCTTC
J gene: TRBJ2-1
V gene: TRBV6-2/TRBV6-3
D gene: TRBD2
clone size: few

CDR3 protein: CASTRTGASTSGAKENNEQFF
CDR3 DNA: TGTGCCAGCACCCGGACAGGGGCCTCGACTAGCGGGGCTAAGGAAAACAATGAGCAGTTCTTC
J gene: TRBJ2-1
V gene: TRBV12-3/TRBV12-4
D gene: TRBD2
clone size: many

CDR3 protein: CGVDSGRGNEKLFF
CDR3 DNA: TGCGGCGTTGACTCGGGACGGGGTAACGAAAAACTGTTTTTT
J gene: TRBJ1-4
V gene: TRBV29-1
D gene: NA
clone size: few

CDR3 protein: CASSQGLAGVTGELFF
CDR3 DNA: TGTGCCAGCAGCCAAGGACTAGCGGGAGTGACCGGGGAGCTGTTTTTT
J gene: TRBJ2-2
V gene: TRBV4-2
D gene: TRBD2
clone size: few

CDR3 protein: CASSPRDSIYEQYF
CDR3 DNA: TGTGCCAGCAGCCCCCGGGACAGTATCTACGAGCAGTACTTC
J gene: TRBJ2-7
V gene: TRBV3-1
D gene: TRBD1
clone size: NA

CDR3 protein: CASSSTGGYNEQFF
CDR3 DNA: TGTGCCAGCAGTTCGACAGGGGGCTACAATGAGCAGTTCTTC
J gene: TRBJ2-1
V gene: TRBV6-5
D gene: TRBD1
clone size: NA

CDR3 protein: CASSQALEQQYF
CDR3 DNA: TGTGCCAGCAGCCAAGCGCTCGAGCAGCAGTACTTC
J gene: TRBJ2-5
V gene: TRBV3-1
D gene: NA
clone size: many

CDR3 protein: CASSRGESSGNTIYF
CDR3 DNA: TGCGCCAGCAGCAGAGGGGAGAGCTCTGGAAACACCATATATTTT
J gene: TRBJ1-3
V gene: TRBV5-1
D gene: NA
clone size: NA

CDR3 protein: CSVRTGGHNEQFF
CDR3 DNA: TGCAGCGTTCGCACAGGGGGTCACAATGAGCAGTTCTTC
J gene: TRBJ2-1
V gene: TRBV29-1
D gene: TRBD1
clone size: NA

CDR3 protein: CTSSSWTSGNEQFF
CDR3 DNA: TGTACCAGCAGTTCCTGGACTAGCGGGAACGAGCAGTTCTTC
J gene: TRBJ2-1
V gene: TRBV28
D gene: TRBD2
clone size: NA

CDR3 protein: CASSKSTGTGSFEQYF
CDR3 DNA: TGTGCCAGCAGTAAATCCACCGGGACGGGGAGTTTTGAGCAGTACTTC
J gene: TRBJ2-7
V gene: TRBV6-6
D gene: NA
clone size: few

CDR3 protein: CASSQDLSSGNNEQFF
CDR3 DNA: TGCGCCAGCAGCCAAGATTTGTCCAGCGGGAACAATGAGCAGTTCTTC
J gene: TRBJ2-1
V gene: TRBV4-3
D gene: TRBD2
clone size: many

CDR3 protein: CASSFQLAGAGELFF
CDR3 DNA: TGTGCCAGCAGCTTTCAACTAGCGGGAGCCGGGGAGCTGTTTTTT
J gene: TRBJ2-2
V gene: TRBV7-2
D gene: TRBD2
clone size: few

CDR3 protein: CASSPPLSSGNTIYF
CDR3 DNA: TGTGCCAGCAGCCCTCCTCTCAGCTCTGGAAACACCATATATTTT
J gene: TRBJ1-3
V gene: TRBV28
D gene: NA
clone size: few

CDR3 protein: CASTRDRNNEKLFF
CDR3 DNA: TGTGCCAGCACCCGAGACAGAAATAATGAAAAACTGTTTTTT
J gene: TRBJ1-4
V gene: TRBV6-5
D gene: NA
clone size: NA

CDR3 protein: CASRTTGETQYF
CDR3 DNA: TGTGCCAGCAGAACTACCGGGGAGACCCAGTACTTC
J gene: TRBJ2-5
V gene: TRBV6-6
D gene: NA
clone size: NA

CDR3 protein: CASRDRGYDEQFF
CDR3 DNA: TGCGCCAGCAGGGACAGGGGGTACGATGAGCAGTTCTTC
J gene: TRBJ2-1
V gene: TRBV5-1
D gene: TRBD1
clone size: few

CDR3 protein: CASSPGLAGSRSYNEQFF
CDR3 DNA: TGTGCCAGCAGCCCCGGCCTAGCGGGATCGAGGTCCTACAATGAGCAGTTCTTC
J gene: TRBJ2-1
V gene: TRBV9
D gene: TRBD2
clone size: few

CDR3 protein: CASSIGLAMSNEQFF
CDR3 DNA: TGTGCCAGCAGCATTGGACTAGCGATGTCTAATGAGCAGTTCTTC
J gene: TRBJ2-1
V gene: TRBV7-2
D gene: TRBD2
clone size: few

CDR3 protein: CARRRRAGVDYNEQFF
CDR3 DNA: TGTGCCCGTAGGCGGCGAGCGGGAGTGGACTACAATGAGCAGTTCTTC
J gene: TRBJ2-1
V gene: TRBV7-3
D gene: TRBD2
clone size: few

CDR3 protein: CSAASAESSYNEQFF
CDR3 DNA: TGCAGTGCAGCCTCGGCGGAGAGCTCCTACAATGAGCAGTTCTTC
J gene: TRBJ2-1
V gene: TRBV20-1
D gene: NA
clone size: many

CDR3 protein: CSADKGTGTDTQYF
CDR3 DNA: TGCAGCGCGGATAAGGGGACCGGCACAGATACGCAGTATTTT
J gene: TRBJ2-3
V gene: TRBV29-1
D gene: NA
clone size: NA

CDR3 protein: CASRGTSGRVGDTQYF
CDR3 DNA: TGTGCCAGCAGGGGGACTAGCGGGAGGGTGGGAGATACGCAGTATTTT
J gene: TRBJ2-3
V gene: TRBV28
D gene: TRBD2
clone size: NA

CDR3 protein: CSARDLDSGAETQYF
CDR3 DNA: TGCAGTGCTAGAGACCTTGATAGCGGGGCAGAGACCCAGTACTTC
J gene: TRBJ2-5
V gene: TRBV20-1
D gene: TRBD2
clone size: NA

CDR3 protein: CASSVGVRGFTDTQYF
CDR3 DNA: TGTGCCAGCAGCGTAGGAGTTCGGGGTTTCACAGATACGCAGTATTTT
J gene: TRBJ2-3
V gene: TRBV9
D gene: NA
clone size: once

CDR3 protein: CSEDRDGTEAFF
CDR3 DNA: TGCAGCGAGGACAGGGACGGCACTGAAGCTTTCTTT
J gene: TRBJ1-1
V gene: TRBV29-1
D gene: TRBD1
clone size: NA

CDR3 protein: CASSQEGRLLNEQFF
CDR3 DNA: TGTGCCAGCAGCCAAGAGGGTAGACTACTCAATGAGCAGTTCTTC
J gene: TRBJ2-1
V gene: TRBV14
D gene: NA
clone size: NA

CDR3 protein: CSARDQRLAGDTQYF
CDR3 DNA: TGCAGTGCTAGAGATCAACGACTAGCGGGAGATACGCAGTATTTT
J gene: TRBJ2-3
V gene: TRBV20-1
D gene: TRBD2
clone size: NA

CDR3 protein: CASTRGGGRNTGELFF
CDR3 DNA: TGTGCCAGCACCCGAGGCGGCGGGAGGAACACCGGGGAGCTGTTTTTT
J gene: TRBJ2-2
V gene: TRBV5-5
D gene: TRBD2
clone size: NA

CDR3 protein: CSAYGQGYYGYTF
CDR3 DNA: TGCAGTGCTTACGGACAGGGGTACTATGGCTACACCTTC
J gene: TRBJ1-2
V gene: TRBV20-1
D gene: TRBD1
clone size: NA

CDR3 protein: CASSKAGGGSYNEQFF
CDR3 DNA: TGTGCCAGCAGCAAAGCGGGCGGGGGCTCCTACAATGAGCAGTTCTTC
J gene: TRBJ2-1
V gene: TRBV21-1
D gene: NA
clone size: few

CDR3 protein: CASSVGTGASYEQYF
CDR3 DNA: TGTGCCAGCAGTGTCGGGACAGGCGCCTCCTACGAGCAGTACTTC
J gene: TRBJ2-7
V gene: TRBV12-3/TRBV12-4
D gene: TRBD1
clone size: many

CDR3 protein: CSARDLGTDTQYF
CDR3 DNA: TGCAGTGCTAGAGATCTGGGGACAGATACGCAGTATTTT
J gene: TRBJ2-3
V gene: TRBV20-1
D gene: NA
clone size: few

CDR3 protein: CSARDHTETRNQPQHF
CDR3 DNA: TGCAGTGCTAGAGATCATACGGAAACCCGCAATCAGCCCCAGCATTTT
J gene: TRBJ1-5
V gene: TRBV20-1
D gene: NA
clone size: few

CDR3 protein: CASSLMGWQYF
CDR3 DNA: TGTGCCAGCAGTTTGATGGGATGGCAGTACTTC
J gene: TRBJ2-7
V gene: TRBV28
D gene: NA
clone size: NA